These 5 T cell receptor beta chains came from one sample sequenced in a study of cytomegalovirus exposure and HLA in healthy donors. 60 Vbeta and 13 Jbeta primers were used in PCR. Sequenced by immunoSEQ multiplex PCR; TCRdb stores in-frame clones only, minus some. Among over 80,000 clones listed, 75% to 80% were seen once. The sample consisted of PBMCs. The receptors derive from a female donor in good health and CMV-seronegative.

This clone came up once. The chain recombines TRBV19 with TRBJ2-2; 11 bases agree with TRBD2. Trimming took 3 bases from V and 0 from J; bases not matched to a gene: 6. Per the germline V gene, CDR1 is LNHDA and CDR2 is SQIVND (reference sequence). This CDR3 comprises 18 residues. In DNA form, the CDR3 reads TGTGCCAGTAGTATCCAGCTAGCGGGGGGTCCGAACACCGGGGAGCTGTTTTTT. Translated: CASSIQLAGGPNTGELFF.

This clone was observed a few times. This CDR3 is CASSGVGGMMTEAFF. The CDR3 DNA is TGTGCCAGCAGTGGAGTAGGGGGAATGATGACTGAAGCTTTCTTT. The V and J genes are TRBV2 and TRBJ1-1, with D possibly TRBD1 on 6 matching bases. The CDR3 totals 15 residues. Trimming stripped 4 bases from V and 5 bases from J, with 17 bases between. Per germline, CDR1 SNHLY and CDR2 FYNNEI.

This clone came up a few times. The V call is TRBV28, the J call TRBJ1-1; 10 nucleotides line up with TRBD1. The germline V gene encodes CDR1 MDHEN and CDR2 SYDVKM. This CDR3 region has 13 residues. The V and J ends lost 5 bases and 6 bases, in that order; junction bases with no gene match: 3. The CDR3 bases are TGTGCCAGCAGTGACAGGGGGCAGGCTGAAGCTTTCTTT. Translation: CASSDRGQAEAFF.

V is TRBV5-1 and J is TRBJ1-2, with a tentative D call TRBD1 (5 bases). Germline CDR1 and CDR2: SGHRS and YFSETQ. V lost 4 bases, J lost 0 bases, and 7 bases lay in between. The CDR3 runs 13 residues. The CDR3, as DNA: TGCGCCAGCAGCCCAGGGTCTAACTATGGCTACACCTTC. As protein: CASSPGSNYGYTF.

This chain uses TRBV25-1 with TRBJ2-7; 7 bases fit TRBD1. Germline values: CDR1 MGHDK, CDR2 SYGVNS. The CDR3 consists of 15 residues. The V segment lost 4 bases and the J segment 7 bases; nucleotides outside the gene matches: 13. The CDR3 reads CASSAPRTGTGEQYF. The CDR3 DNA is TGTGCCAGCAGTGCCCCCCGGACAGGAACGGGTGAGCAGTACTTC.